The following is a T cell receptor (beta chain) sequence with its context. Its antigen has not been determined. No base-level quality is on record; no much larger clone is a single base apart. The sample's time point label, in plain terms: around 4 weeks on oral tofacitinib. In light of the paper, this sample's treatment or condition label describes: oral pan-JAK inhibitor, 5-10 mg twice daily. From alopecia areata patients, peripheral blood was collected along with lesional scalp punch biopsies. PBMCs were isolated by density centrifugation and stained for CD3, CD4 and CD8, and CD4+ and CD8+ T cells were sorted on a FACSAria. This sample was included in a study of CD8+ T cells in alopecia areata (dated by TCRdb to between 2018 and 2020). Looking at the study overall: Treated patients were enrolled in an open-label pilot trial of oral tofacitinib, 5 to 10 mg twice daily, for moderate-to-severe alopecia areata. Patients received tofacitinib for 6 to 18 months and were then followed off drug for 6 months to check for delayed response and recurrence. Disease severity in treated patients was measured with the SALT score, which quantifies the percentage of affected scalp surface area. To study T cell clonal expansion in alopecia areata, the researchers applied high-throughput TCRbeta sequencing to both the C3H/HeJ mouse model and human patients. Human TCRbeta sequencing covered scalp tissue and sorted CD4+ and CD8+ peripheral blood T cells from patchy and totalis/universalis alopecia areata patients and healthy controls. Patients on tofacitinib were biopsied at baseline and after 4 and 24 weeks of treatment, and several of the patients also had a later scalp biopsy. Clonality in the scalp was compared among normal scalp (n=4), patchy alopecia areata scalp (n=8), and alopecia totalis/universalis scalp (n=8). RNA was obtained with the PAXgene miRNA kit for fixed scalp, the miRNeasy kit for PBMCs, and the RNeasy kit for mouse skin. TCRbeta CDR3 regions were amplified by immunoSEQ multiplex PCR using 35 Vbeta forward and 13 Jbeta reverse primers. Findings and caveats that apply to the study as a whole: With tofacitinib, both scalp clonality and the number of expanded CD8+ clones among the top 100 scalp clones went down significantly. During tofacitinib treatment, many expanded lesional clones stuck around in both scalp and blood, and this persistence may partly explain why relapse happens after treatment is stopped. Because the treated cohort was small and included a single nonresponder, larger studies are needed to assess links between baseline CD8+ expansion and response. Compared with mice, TCR sequences shared between patients were less clear, possibly partly because of HLA diversity across the patient population. Lesional scalp, especially in alopecia totalis/universalis, showed higher clonality and more expanded CD8+ clones than normal scalp, suggesting antigenic drive. Resident alphabeta T cells in normal human skin are also sequenced, complicating scalp TCR repertoire analysis, unlike mouse skin dominated by gammadelta T cells.

The library was made by the immunoSEQ multiplex PCR assay. RNA was extracted from all samples and reverse transcribed into cDNA, which served as template for TCR sequencing. SuperScript III was used for first-strand cDNA synthesis, primed with a 2:1 mix of oligo-dT and random hexamers. A synthetic immune receptor repertoire was used to gauge amplification bias, and whatever bias remained was removed computationally. The study's processing was this. After raw reads were preprocessed to remove errors, the CDR3 was defined following IMGT conventions as running from the conserved cysteine to phenylalanine. Clonality was calculated as 1 minus Shannon entropy normalized by log2 of the number of productive unique TCRs. Scalp TCRbeta sequences were cross-referenced with sorted blood CD4 and CD8 repertoires so that the CD4 or CD8 identity of scalp clones could be inferred. TCRdb re-hosts the immuneACCESS table, in-frame sequences only. Its copies lack some clones; in the studies checked, an unresolved V gene accounts for under half of them, and the cause for the rest is not known. The V and J calls and clone size come from that table; D and trimming were worked out from the DNA. The sample yields fewer than 250,000 clones; roughly three fifths were counted once. The ten biggest clones cover around 0.69% of the sample.

From cysteine to phenylalanine, the CDR3 is 14 amino acids long. Of the read, only the CDR3 DNA is kept; its 42 bases are in frame from base 1. Relative to germline, V is 4 bases shorter and J is 5 bases shorter, with 14 bases between their ends. The germline V gene supplies CDR1 SGHAT and CDR2 FQNNGV. The rearrangement combines TRBV11-2 with TRBJ1-1; the D gene is not confidently resolved. This receptor was taken from a human donor with alopecia areata. Sequencing was performed on CD4+ T cells sorted from blood, taken at week 4, from a patient treated with tofacitinib. CDR3 reads: CASSSKPGGTEAFF. DNA sequence: TGTGCCAGCAGCTCAAAACCCGGAGGTACTGAAGCTTTCTTT.